The 10 T cell receptor beta chains given below trace back to one sample, sequenced in a study of vaccination and CD4 T cells after COVID-19. Sequencing of the DNA from cultured CD4+ T cells was carried out with the Oncomine TCR Beta short-read assay. In TCRdb, the PCR reads were re-called with MiXCR into one record per CDR3 protein. The sample gives about 11,000 distinct CDR3 sequences, under 50% of which show up once; around 20% is in the top ten. The treatment is: roughly 11-day PBMC culture with coronavirus spike peptide pools or control peptides (ViraFEST assay). What these receptors recognize is not known. Specimen: cultured CD4+ T cells from blood, collected after SARS-CoV-2 vaccination. The receptors stem from a human donor with COVID-19.

The chain uses TRBV6-1 and TRBJ2-7; 11 nucleotides line up with TRBD1. The CDR3 is 14 amino acids. CDR1 is MNHNS and CDR2 is SASEGT in the germline V gene. J gave up 2 bases and V 6 bases, and 3 bases lay outside the gene matches. CDR3 amino acids: CASSRTGGAYEQYF. CDR3 in DNA: TGTGCCAGCAGCAGGACAGGGGGCGCCTACGAGCAGTACTTC.

V and J are TRBV6-1 and TRBJ2-1; TRBD1 is a possible D gene (6 bases). The CDR3 runs to 14 residues. CDR1 and CDR2 (germline): MNHNS, SASEGT. V lost 5 bases to trimming and J lost 1 base, with 9 bases between them. The CDR3 here is CASSQGTSYNEQFF. The CDR3 DNA is TGTGCCAGCAGTCAGGGGACGTCCTACAATGAGCAGTTCTTC.

The genes are TRBV6-5 and TRBJ2-5, with TRBD1 as a possible D gene (6 bases). Deletions cut 2 bases from V and 1 base from J, with 11 bases between. This CDR3 comprises 15 residues. The germline V gene encodes CDR1 MNHEY and CDR2 SVGAGI. CDR3 sequence (DNA): TGTGCCAGCAGTTACCCCCGGGACATCCAAGAGACCCAGTACTTC. Translation: CASSYPRDIQETQYF.

V gene TRBV10-3 combines with J gene TRBJ1-2, with TRBD1 matching over 7 bases. The CDR3 has 14 amino acids. Germline V CDR1 and CDR2: ENHRY, SYGVKD. Trimming removed 7 bases from V and 3 bases from J; junction bases left unmatched: 8. This chain's CDR3 is CAITGGGLDYGYTF. CDR3 DNA sequence: TGTGCCATCACGGGAGGGGGCTTGGACTATGGCTACACCTTC.

This chain links TRBV12-5 with TRBJ1-1, with TRBD1 as a possible D gene (6 bases). V was cut by 5 bases and J by 0 bases, with 22 bases left in between. The V gene's germline CDR1 is LGHNT and CDR2 FRNRAP. The CDR3 covers 18 residues. The DNA for the CDR3 is TGTGCTAGTGGTCTTCACGGACAGCGAGTGAATCTGAACACTGAAGCTTTCTTT. Residues: CASGLHGQRVNLNTEAFF.

The chain joins TRBV6-1 to TRBJ1-3; TRBD1 might be the D (5 bases). Deletions cut 6 bases from V and 1 base from J, with 13 bases between. Looked up from germline, CDR1 is MNHNS and CDR2 is SASEGT. The length of the CDR3 is 15 residues. The CDR3 protein is CASRKGLTSGNTIYF. CDR3 nucleotide sequence: TGTGCCAGCAGGAAGGGACTGACTTCTGGAAACACCATATATTTT.

V usage is TRBV7-2 and J usage is TRBJ1-4, with TRBD1 as a possible D gene (6 bases). V lost 7 bases and J 7 bases, leaving 16 bases between the germline ends. Germline V gene data show CDR1 as SGHTA and CDR2 as FQGNSA. This CDR3 is 14 amino acids long. This CDR3 is CASNLRQGSEKLFF. CDR3 bases: TGTGCCAGCAATCTTCGGCAGGGGAGTGAAAAACTGTTTTTT.

CDR3 sequence: CASSRTRRGNTDTQYF. The CDR3 DNA is TGTGCCAGCAGCCGAACGCGGCGGGGGAACACAGATACGCAGTATTTT. The J gene is TRBJ2-3, the V gene TRBV2; 7 bases fit TRBD2. Per the germline V gene, CDR1 is SNHLY and CDR2 is FYNNEI. With V trimmed by 6 bases and J by 2 bases, 11 bases remained unmatched. This CDR3 has 16 amino acids. Together with reference TRBV2 and TRBJ2-3, the CDR3 gives the full variable domain: EPEVTQTPSHQVTQMGQEVILRCVPISNHLYFYWYRQILGQKVEFLVSFYNNEISEKSEIFDDQFSVERPDGSNFTLKIRSTKLEDSAMYFCASSRTRRGNTDTQYFGPGTRLTVL.

This clonotype appeared a single time. J is TRBJ2-7 and V is TRBV7-9; D is ambiguous. Germline CDR1 is SEHNR and CDR2 is FQNEAQ (reference sequence). The CDR3 is 14 amino acids. The V end was cut by 1 base, the J end by 0 bases, with 7 bases between. The CDR3 nucleotides are TGTGCCAGCAGCTTAGTTTCGAACTCCTACGAGCAGTACTTC. Residues: CASSLVSNSYEQYF.

This clonotype showed up just a few times. CDR3 in amino acids: CASSSRTSGGLYEQFF. The CDR3 DNA reads as TGTGCCAGCAGCTCAAGGACTAGCGGGGGTCTCTATGAGCAGTTCTTC. V and J are TRBV7-8 and TRBJ2-1; 13 nucleotides align to TRBD2. V shed 4 bases and J 8 bases; nucleotides not matched to a gene: 8. The CDR3 sequence is 16 residues long. Germline values: CDR1 SGHVS, CDR2 FQNEAQ.